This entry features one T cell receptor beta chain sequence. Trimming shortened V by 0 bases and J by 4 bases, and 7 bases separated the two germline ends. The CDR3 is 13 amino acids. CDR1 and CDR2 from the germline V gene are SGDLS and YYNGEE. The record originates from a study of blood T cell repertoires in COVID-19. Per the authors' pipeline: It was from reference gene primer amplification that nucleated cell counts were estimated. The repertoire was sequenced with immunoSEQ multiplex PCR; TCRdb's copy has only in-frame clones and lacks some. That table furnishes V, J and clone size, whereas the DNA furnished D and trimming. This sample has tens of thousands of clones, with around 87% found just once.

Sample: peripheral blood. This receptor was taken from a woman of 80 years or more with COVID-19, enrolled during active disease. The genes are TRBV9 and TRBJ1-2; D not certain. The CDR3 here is CASSVAGPYGYTF. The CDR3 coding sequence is TGTGCCAGCAGCGTAGCAGGCCCCTATGGCTACACCTTC.